Below are 5 T cell receptor beta chains sequenced from a single sample in a study of patients and donors after allogeneic stem cell transplantation. Each CDR3 protein is one row after TCRdb ran MiXCR on the RT-PCR reads. The sample lists hundreds of thousands of distinct CDR3 sequences, roughly 17% occurring once. The sequenced sample consisted of blood, either unsorted or a sorted T cell fraction (not recorded which). The origin of the receptors is a human donor who was either an allogeneic HSCT recipient or a stem cell or donor lymphocyte infusion donor (not recorded which). It is not recorded whose cells these are; they may come from a transplant donor.

V gene TRBV5-5 combines with J gene TRBJ1-6; D gene uncertain. Germline V gene lookup returns CDR1 SGHKS and CDR2 YYEKEE (reference sequence). The V end lost 1 base, the J end lost 7 bases, and 12 bases lay between the germline ends. CDR3 size: 15 residues. The CDR3: CASSLPLGPNSPLHF. CDR3 bases: TGTGCCAGCAGCTTGCCTCTTGGCCCCAATTCACCCCTCCACTTT.

Here the CDR3 reads CASSLMEQQLNEKLFF. CDR3 bases: TGTGCCAGCTCACTTATGGAGCAACAGCTGAATGAAAAACTGTTTTTT. The chain employs TRBV18 and TRBJ1-4; D remains ambiguous. V dropped 4 bases and J dropped 5 bases, with 17 bases sitting between them. Germline V gene data show CDR1 as KGHSH and CDR2 as LQKENI. There are 16 residues in the CDR3.

This chain links TRBV18 with TRBJ2-1; possible D gene TRBD2, 6 bases. The CDR3 has 14 amino acids. Trimming removed 1 base at V and 4 bases at J, with 8 bases between. The germline V gene has CDR1 KGHSH and CDR2 LQKENI. CDR3 nucleotide sequence: TGTGCCAGCTCACCACGGGACTCTTACAATGAGCAGTTCTTC. This sequence encodes CASSPRDSYNEQFF.

This clonotype appeared a few times. V usage is TRBV19 and J usage is TRBJ2-1, with D possibly being TRBD1 (8 bases). The V gene's germline CDR1 is LNHDA and CDR2 SQIVND (reference sequence). The CDR3 extends over 14 amino acids. V dropped 6 bases and J dropped 2 bases, with 11 bases sitting between them. CDR3 DNA sequence: TGTGCCAGTAGACAGGGGGGGACCTACAATGAGCAGTTCTTC. Translation: CASRQGGTYNEQFF. Full variable domain (remainder filled in from reference TRBV19 and TRBJ2-1): DGGITQSPKYLFRKEGQNVTLSCEQNLNHDAMYWYRQDPGQGLRLIYYSQIVNDFQKGDIAEGYSVSREKKESFPLTVTSAQKNPTAFYLCASRQGGTYNEQFFGPGTRLTVL.

This clonotype appeared a few times. DNA of the CDR3: TGCAGTGCTAGGGTGGGCTATCCGATTGACCCCCAGTACTTC. Translation: CSARVGYPIDPQYF. The chain links TRBV20-1 to TRBJ2-5; D is ambiguous. CDR1 is DFQATT and CDR2 is SNEGSKA in the germline V gene (reference sequence). The V gene lost 3 bases and the J gene lost 9 bases, with 20 bases spanning the gap. CDR3 length equals 14 residues.